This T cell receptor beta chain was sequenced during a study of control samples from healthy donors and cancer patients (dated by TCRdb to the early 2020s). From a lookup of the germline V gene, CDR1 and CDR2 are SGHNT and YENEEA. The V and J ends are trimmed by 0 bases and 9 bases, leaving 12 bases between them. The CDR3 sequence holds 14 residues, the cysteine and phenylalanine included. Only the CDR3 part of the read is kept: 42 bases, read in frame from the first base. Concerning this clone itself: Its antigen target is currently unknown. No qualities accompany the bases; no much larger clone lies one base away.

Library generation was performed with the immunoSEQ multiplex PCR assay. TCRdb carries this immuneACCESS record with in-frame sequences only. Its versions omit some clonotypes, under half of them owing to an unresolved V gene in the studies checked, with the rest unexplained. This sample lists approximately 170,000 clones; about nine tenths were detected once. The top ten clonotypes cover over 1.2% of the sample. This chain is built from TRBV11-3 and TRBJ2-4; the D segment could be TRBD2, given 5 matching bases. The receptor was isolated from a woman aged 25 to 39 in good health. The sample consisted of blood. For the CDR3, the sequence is CASSLDLLEGIQYF. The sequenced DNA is TGTGCCAGCAGCTTAGATTTACTAGAAGGCATTCAGTACTTC.